These 17 T cell receptor beta chains originate from one sample sequenced in a study. TCRdb fed the RT-PCR reads into MiXCR, producing one record per CDR3 protein. The table records 550,000 to 750,000 distinct CDR3 sequences, 11% to 15% of them present only once. Sequenced sample: memory CD4+ T cells from blood. These receptor sequences come from a female donor in good health, serving as a healthy control.

V gene TRBV4-2 combines with J gene TRBJ1-6; no firm D call. The CDR3 runs to 17 residues. Germline V gene sequence: CDR1 LGHNA, CDR2 YNFKEQ. The ends were cut back, 3 bases at V and 10 bases at J, with 22 bases in the middle. The CDR3 coding sequence is TGTGCCAGCAGCCAGGATCCGGGAGACCTTTTCGGATCACCCCTCCACTTT. It yields the protein CASSQDPGDLFGSPLHF.

This chain uses TRBV6-1 with TRBJ1-2, with a tentative D call TRBD1 (5 bases). CDR3 length: 14 amino acids. Germline-derived CDR1 and CDR2 are MNHNS and SASEGT. The ends were cut back, 4 bases at V and 7 bases at J, with 16 bases in the middle. CDR3 sequence: CASSAETEYSGYTF. The CDR3 bases are TGTGCCAGCAGTGCCGAGACAGAATACTCTGGCTACACCTTC.

This clonotype was counted a few times. This chain connects TRBV20-1 to TRBJ2-2; the match to TRBD2 covers 10 bases. The CDR3 extends over 14 amino acids. CDR1 and CDR2 (germline): DFQATT, SNEGSKA (reference sequence). The V gene end was trimmed by 3 bases and the J gene end by 7 bases; junction bases not matched to a gene: 5. The CDR3 spells CSARLLAGSGELFF. In nucleotides, the CDR3 is TGCAGTGCTAGGTTACTAGCGGGAAGCGGGGAGCTGTTTTTT.

The sample holds a few counts of this clonotype. The chain carries TRBV5-6 and TRBJ2-3, with D perhaps given as TRBD1 or TRBD2 (5 bases each). The CDR3 covers 16 residues. With 1 base removed from V and 7 bases from J, the gap between germline ends came to 19 bases. The V gene's germline CDR1 is SGHDT and CDR2 YYEEEE. The CDR3 protein is CASSLFSGTLGNTQYF. In DNA, the CDR3 is TGTGCCAGCAGCTTGTTCTCCGGGACCTTGGGAAATACGCAGTATTTT.

This clonotype occurred a few times. The gene calls are TRBV7-9 and TRBJ2-2; 11 bases align to TRBD1. The germline V gene has CDR1 SEHNR and CDR2 FQNEAQ (reference sequence). V lost 5 bases to trimming and J lost 4 bases; unmatched junction nucleotides: 6. The CDR3 sequence is 16 residues long. CDR3 amino acids: CASSAGQGDGTGELFF. In DNA, the CDR3 is TGTGCCAGCAGCGCGGGACAGGGGGACGGCACCGGGGAGCTGTTTTTT.

Notes on this clonotype: A much larger clone sits a single nucleotide away, making a read error possible. The chain carries TRBV4-2 and TRBJ2-1; D unclear. The CDR3 is 15 residues long. The germline V gene has CDR1 LGHNA and CDR2 YNFKEQ. The DNA of the CDR3 is TGTGCCAGCAGCCAAGATCGAAACTCCTACAATGAGAAGTTCTTC. Protein product: CASSQDRNSYNEKFF.

This clonotype came up a few times. The rearrangement uses TRBV27 and TRBJ2-1; a weak D match, TRBD1 (6 bases). This CDR3 comprises 15 residues. Germline V gene sequence: CDR1 MNHEY, CDR2 SMNVEV (reference sequence). Trimming left V 5 bases short and J 6 bases short, with 17 bases between. CDR3 DNA sequence: TGTGCCAGCAGTACCAGTCGGAGAGGGGGCAATGAGCAGTTCTTC. This gives the protein CASSTSRRGGNEQFF.

The rearrangement links TRBV4-1 to TRBJ2-7; TRBD2 might be the D (5 bases). Trimming left V 1 base short and J 6 bases short, with 16 bases between. The germline V gene has CDR1 MGHRA and CDR2 YSYEKL. This CDR3 contains 15 residues. The CDR3 DNA reads as TGCGCCAGCAGCCAAGGGTCTGAGGGCGGCATCGAGCAGTACTTC. Encoded protein: CASSQGSEGGIEQYF.

A few counts support this clonotype. The chain is built from TRBV12-3 or TRBV12-4 and TRBJ2-7; 10 bases are shared with TRBD2. This CDR3 is 14 amino acids long. J lost 3 bases, V lost 6 bases, and 5 bases had no gene match. The CDR3 sequence: CASSLAGENYEQYF. CDR3 coding DNA: TGTGCCAGCAGCCTAGCGGGAGAGAACTACGAGCAGTACTTC.

The V gene is TRBV30, the J gene TRBJ2-1; no definite D call. The CDR3 covers 14 residues. The V end was cut by 0 bases, the J end by 3 bases, with 9 bases between. The V gene's germline CDR1 is GTSNPN and CDR2 SVGIG (reference sequence). CDR3 sequence (DNA): TGTGCCTGGAGTGTAGGTAGTATCTACAATGAGCAGTTCTTC. Its protein is CAWSVGSIYNEQFF.

DNA for the CDR3: TGTGCCAGCAGCGGGACAGAGGATCTCGCGAACTATGGCTACACCTTC. Translation gives CASSGTEDLANYGYTF. This rearrangement joins TRBV21-1 to TRBJ1-2; TRBD1, the table's D call, lacks a check against the DNA. TRBV21-1 is a pseudogene segment. CDR3 length: 16 amino acids.

This clonotype was recorded once. The chain links TRBV4-3 to TRBJ2-6; the D is unclear. Trimming took off 2 bases at V and 0 bases at J, with 8 bases between the two ends. This CDR3 is built from 16 residues. CDR1 and CDR2 (germline): LGHNA, YSLEER. CDR3 amino acids: CASSQLEPSGANVLTF. DNA for the CDR3: TGCGCCAGCAGCCAACTAGAGCCCTCTGGGGCCAACGTCCTGACTTTC.

This clonotype was recorded a few times. The rearrangement uses TRBV6-6 and TRBJ1-5; D not certain. This CDR3 contains 13 residues. Between the trimmed V and J ends, which lost 7 bases and 5 bases, there was a span of 12 bases. In germline, CDR1 is MNHNY, CDR2 SVGAGI (reference sequence). CDR3 DNA: TGTGCCAGCACCCCCTCCCCTTATCAGCCCCAGCATTTT. Its translation is CASTPSPYQPQHF.

This clonotype was counted only a few times. This rearrangement joins TRBV10-3 to TRBJ2-1, with TRBD2 identical over 10 bases. The V gene's germline CDR1 is ENHRY and CDR2 SYGVKD. The V segment lost 11 bases and the J segment 4 bases; nucleotides outside the gene matches: 20. The CDR3 loop spans 18 amino acids. CDR3 amino acids: CASSRGLAGAVQYNEQFF. CDR3 sequence (DNA): TGTGCCTCTTCGAGGGGGCTAGCGGGAGCGGTTCAATACAATGAGCAGTTCTTC.

This chain uses TRBV18 with TRBJ2-7; 7 positions match TRBD1. Germline assignment: CDR1 KGHSH and CDR2 LQKENI. This CDR3 has 13 amino acids. After removal of 2 bases from V and 6 bases from J, the junction contained 4 bases not matched to a gene. The CDR3 reads CASSPMTGFEQYF. Written as DNA, the CDR3 is TGTGCCAGCTCACCAATGACAGGGTTCGAGCAGTACTTC.

J is TRBJ1-2 and V is TRBV29-1; maybe TRBD1 (5 bases). CDR1 is SQVTM, CDR2 ANQGSEA, per germline. Trimming left V 6 bases short and J 2 bases short, with 10 bases between. The CDR3 runs 12 residues. CDR3 residues: CSVRGGNYGYTF. In DNA form, the CDR3 reads TGCAGCGTCCGCGGGGGGAACTATGGCTACACCTTC.

This clonotype was detected ten times or more. V usage is TRBV6-2 or TRBV6-3 and J usage is TRBJ1-1, with D maybe TRBD1 (5 bases). The CDR3 runs to 13 residues. Trimming took 4 bases from V and 10 from J, leaving 16 bases between them. The germline V gene has CDR1 MNHEY and CDR2 SVGEGT. CDR3 DNA sequence: TGTGCCAGCAGTTTGGGCCGGGACCGTCGAGCTTTCTTT. Translating it yields CASSLGRDRRAFF.